This T cell receptor beta chain was profiled in a study of cytomegalovirus exposure and HLA in healthy donors. Findings and limits, study-wide: Per a prior analysis, the majority of TCR beta V segments were productive roughly 87% or roughly 30% of the time. Among donors in an Asian-associated ancestry cluster, a later analysis reportedly found fewer N-insertions than the approximately 670-donor mean. No immune exposure information besides CMV serostatus was available. In all likelihood, a cluster of highly shared sequence variants was a sequencing artifact.

In the PCR, 60 Vbeta and 13 Jbeta primers were used. Repertoires were generated with immunoSEQ multiplex PCR, while TCRdb's copy carries only in-frame clones and drops some. The sample includes more than 95,000 clones. The trim removed 6 bases at V and 4 bases at J, leaving 5 bases unmatched. There are 13 residues in the CDR3. Per the germline V gene, CDR1 is SGHDN and CDR2 is FVKESK. Turning to this clone: Its antigen is currently unknown.

Sequenced input: PBMCs. The receptor comes from a man aged 18 to 30 in good health and CMV-seronegative. V usage is TRBV14 and J usage is TRBJ1-2; 7 nucleotides align to TRBD1. In nucleotides, the CDR3 is TGTGCCAGCAGACAGGGGCCAACCTATGGCTACACCTTC. The encoded protein is CASRQGPTYGYTF.